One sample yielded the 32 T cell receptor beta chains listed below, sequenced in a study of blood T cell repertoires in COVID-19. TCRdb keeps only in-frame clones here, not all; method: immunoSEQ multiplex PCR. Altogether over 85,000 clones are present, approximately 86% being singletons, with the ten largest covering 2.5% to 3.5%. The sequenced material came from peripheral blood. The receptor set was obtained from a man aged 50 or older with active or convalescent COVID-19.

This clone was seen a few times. The CDR3 reads CASSEASGGEYNEQFF. In DNA, the CDR3 is TGTGCCAGCAGTGAAGCGAGCGGGGGGGAATACAATGAGCAGTTCTTC. This chain joins TRBV6-1 and TRBJ2-1, with 10 bases that match TRBD2. CDR3 length: 16 amino acids. CDR1 and CDR2 from the germline V gene are MNHNS and SASEGT. V lost 0 bases and J lost 4; bases outside the gene matches: 3.

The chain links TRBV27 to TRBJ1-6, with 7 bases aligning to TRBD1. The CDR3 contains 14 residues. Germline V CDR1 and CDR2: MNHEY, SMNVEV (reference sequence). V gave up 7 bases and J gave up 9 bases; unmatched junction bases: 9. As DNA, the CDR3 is TGTGCCAGCACCCAACAGGGGAGGATTTCACCCCTCCACTTT. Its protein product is CASTQQGRISPLHF.

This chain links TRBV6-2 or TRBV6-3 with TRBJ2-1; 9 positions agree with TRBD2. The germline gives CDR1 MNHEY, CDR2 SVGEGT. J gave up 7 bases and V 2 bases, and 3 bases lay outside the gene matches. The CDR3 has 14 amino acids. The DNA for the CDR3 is TGTGCCAGCAGTTACGGGCTAGCGGGGAATGAGCAGTTCTTC. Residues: CASSYGLAGNEQFF.

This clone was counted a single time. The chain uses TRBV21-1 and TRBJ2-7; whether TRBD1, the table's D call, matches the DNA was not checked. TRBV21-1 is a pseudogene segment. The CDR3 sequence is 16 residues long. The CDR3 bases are TGTGCCAGCAGCAAAGATCGGGACAGGGACTCCTACGAGCAGTACGTC. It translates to CASSKDRDRDSYEQYV.

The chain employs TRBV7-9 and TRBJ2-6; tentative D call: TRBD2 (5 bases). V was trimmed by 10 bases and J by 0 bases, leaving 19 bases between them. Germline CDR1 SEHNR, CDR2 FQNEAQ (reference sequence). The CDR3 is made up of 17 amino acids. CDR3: CATNEEDSASGANVLTF. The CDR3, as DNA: TGTGCCACCAATGAGGAGGACTCCGCCTCTGGGGCCAACGTCCTGACTTTC.

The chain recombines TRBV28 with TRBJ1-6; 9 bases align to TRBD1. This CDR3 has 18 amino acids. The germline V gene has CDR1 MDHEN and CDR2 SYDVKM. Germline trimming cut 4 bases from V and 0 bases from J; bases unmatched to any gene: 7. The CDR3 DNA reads TGTGCCAGCAGTTCGGGACAGGGCGGGTTCTCCTATAATTCACCCCTCCACTTT. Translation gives CASSSGQGGFSYNSPLHF.

CDR3 in amino acids: CASSQSGGGGANVLTF. CDR3 in DNA: TGCGCCAGCAGCCAATCAGGGGGCGGTGGGGCCAACGTCCTGACTTTC. This rearrangement joins TRBV4-3 to TRBJ2-6; 8 nucleotides agree with TRBD1. The CDR3 is 16 amino acids. CDR1 and CDR2 from the germline V gene are LGHNA and YSLEER. V shed 2 bases, J shed 3 bases, and the junction held 3 bases outside the gene matches.

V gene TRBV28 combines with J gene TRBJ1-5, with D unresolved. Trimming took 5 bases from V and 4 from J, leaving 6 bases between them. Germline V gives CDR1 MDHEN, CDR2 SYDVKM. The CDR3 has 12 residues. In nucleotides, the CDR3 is TGTGCCAGCAGTCCGGGGAATCAGCCCCAGCATTTT. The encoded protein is CASSPGNQPQHF.

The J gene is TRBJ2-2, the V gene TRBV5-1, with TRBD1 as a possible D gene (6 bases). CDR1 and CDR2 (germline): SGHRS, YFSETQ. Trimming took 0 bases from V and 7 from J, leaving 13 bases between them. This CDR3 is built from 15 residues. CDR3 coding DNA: TGCGCCAGCAGCTTGGCGGCAGGGGTTATCGGGGAGCTGTTTTTT. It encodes CASSLAAGVIGELFF.

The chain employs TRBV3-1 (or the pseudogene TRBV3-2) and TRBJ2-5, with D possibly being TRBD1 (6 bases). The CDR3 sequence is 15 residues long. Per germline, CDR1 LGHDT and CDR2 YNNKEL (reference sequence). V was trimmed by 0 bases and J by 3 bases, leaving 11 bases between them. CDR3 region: CASSQDIRTEETQYF. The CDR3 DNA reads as TGTGCCAGCAGCCAAGATATAAGGACAGAAGAGACCCAGTACTTC.

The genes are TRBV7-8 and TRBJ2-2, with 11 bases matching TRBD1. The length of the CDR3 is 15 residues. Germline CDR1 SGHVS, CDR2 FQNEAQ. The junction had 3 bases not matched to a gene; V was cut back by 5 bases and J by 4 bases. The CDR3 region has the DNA TGTGCCAGCAGCGCCGGGACAGGGGGCACCGGGGAGCTGTTTTTT. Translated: CASSAGTGGTGELFF.

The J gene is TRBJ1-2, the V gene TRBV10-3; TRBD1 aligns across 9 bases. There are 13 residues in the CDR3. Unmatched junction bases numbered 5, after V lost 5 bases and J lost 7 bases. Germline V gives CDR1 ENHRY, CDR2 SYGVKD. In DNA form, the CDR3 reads TGTGCCATCAGTCCGGACAGGGGCGGTGGCTACACCTTC. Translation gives CAISPDRGGGYTF.

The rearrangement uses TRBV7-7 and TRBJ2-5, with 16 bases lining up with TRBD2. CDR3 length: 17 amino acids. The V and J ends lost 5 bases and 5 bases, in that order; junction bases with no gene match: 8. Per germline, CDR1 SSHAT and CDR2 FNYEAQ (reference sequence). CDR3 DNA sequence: TGTGCCAGCAGCCCGGGGACTAGCGGGGGGGCCCGGGAGACCCAGTACTTC. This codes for CASSPGTSGGARETQYF.

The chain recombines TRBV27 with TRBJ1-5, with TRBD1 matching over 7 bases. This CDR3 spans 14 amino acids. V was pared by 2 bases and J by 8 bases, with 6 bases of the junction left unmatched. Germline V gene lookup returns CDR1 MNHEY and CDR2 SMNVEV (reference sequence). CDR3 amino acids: CASSLDRDWEPQHF. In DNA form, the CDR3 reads TGTGCCAGCAGTTTAGACAGGGATTGGGAGCCCCAGCATTTT.

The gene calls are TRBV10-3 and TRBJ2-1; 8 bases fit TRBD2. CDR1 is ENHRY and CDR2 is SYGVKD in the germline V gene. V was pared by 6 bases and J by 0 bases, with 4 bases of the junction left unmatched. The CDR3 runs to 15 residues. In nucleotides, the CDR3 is TGTGCCATCAGCGTAGCGGGGAGCTCCTACAATGAGCAGTTCTTC. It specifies CAISVAGSSYNEQFF.

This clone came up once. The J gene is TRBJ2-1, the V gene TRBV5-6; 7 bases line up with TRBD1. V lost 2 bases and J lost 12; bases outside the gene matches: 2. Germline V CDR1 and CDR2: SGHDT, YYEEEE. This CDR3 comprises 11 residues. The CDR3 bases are TGTGCCAGCAGCTTTGGACAGGTGCAGTTCTTC. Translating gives CASSFGQVQFF.

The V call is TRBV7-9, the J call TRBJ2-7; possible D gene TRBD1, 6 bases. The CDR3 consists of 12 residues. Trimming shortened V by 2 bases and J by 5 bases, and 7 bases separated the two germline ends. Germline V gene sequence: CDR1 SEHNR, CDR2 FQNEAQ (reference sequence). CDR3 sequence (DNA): TGTGCCAGCAGCTTAAGACAGGACGAGCAGTACTTC. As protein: CASSLRQDEQYF. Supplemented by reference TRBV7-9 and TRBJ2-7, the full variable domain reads DTGVSQNPRHKITKRGQNVTFRCDPISEHNRLYWYRQTLGQGPEFLTYFQNEAQLEKSRLLSDRFSAERPKGSFSTLEIQRTEQGDSAMYLCASSLRQDEQYFGPGTRLTVT.

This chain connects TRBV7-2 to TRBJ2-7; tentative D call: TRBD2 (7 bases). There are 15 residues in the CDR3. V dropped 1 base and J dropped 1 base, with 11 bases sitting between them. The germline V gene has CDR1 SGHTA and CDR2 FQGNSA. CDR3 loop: CASSLGGGRSYEQYF. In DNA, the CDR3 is TGTGCCAGCAGCTTAGGGGGGGGCCGTTCCTACGAGCAGTACTTC.

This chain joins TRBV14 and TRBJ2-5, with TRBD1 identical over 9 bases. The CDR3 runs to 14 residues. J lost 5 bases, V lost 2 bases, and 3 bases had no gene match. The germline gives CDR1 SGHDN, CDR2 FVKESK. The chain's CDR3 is CASSQTTGGETQYF. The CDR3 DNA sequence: TGTGCCAGCAGCCAAACCACAGGGGGCGAGACCCAGTACTTC. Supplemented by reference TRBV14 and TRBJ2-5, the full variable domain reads EAGVTQFPSHSVIEKGQTVTLRCDPISGHDNLYWYRRVMGKEIKFLLHFVKESKQDESGMPNNRFLAERTGGTYSTLKVQPAELEDSGVYFCASSQTTGGETQYFGPGTRLLVL.

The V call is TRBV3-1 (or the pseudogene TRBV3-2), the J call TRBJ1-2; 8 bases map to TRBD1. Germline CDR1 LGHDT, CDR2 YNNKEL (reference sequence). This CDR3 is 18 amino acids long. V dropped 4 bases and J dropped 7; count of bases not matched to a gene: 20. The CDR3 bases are TGTGCCAGCAGCCGCTCAGAGGAACAGGGGGGTCAAGCTGGTGGCTACACCTTC. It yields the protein CASSRSEEQGGQAGGYTF.

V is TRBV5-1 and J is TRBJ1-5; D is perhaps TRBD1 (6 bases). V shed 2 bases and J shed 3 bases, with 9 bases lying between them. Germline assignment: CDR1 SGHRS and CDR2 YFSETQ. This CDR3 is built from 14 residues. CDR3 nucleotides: TGCGCCAGCAGCTTAGGACAGTCCAATCAGCCCCAGCATTTT. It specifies CASSLGQSNQPQHF. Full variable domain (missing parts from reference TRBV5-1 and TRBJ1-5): KAGVTQTPRYLIKTRGQQVTLSCSPISGHRSVSWYQQTPGQGLQFLFEYFSETQRNKGNFPGRFSGRQFSNSRSEMNVSTLELGDSALYLCASSLGQSNQPQHFGDGTRLSIL.

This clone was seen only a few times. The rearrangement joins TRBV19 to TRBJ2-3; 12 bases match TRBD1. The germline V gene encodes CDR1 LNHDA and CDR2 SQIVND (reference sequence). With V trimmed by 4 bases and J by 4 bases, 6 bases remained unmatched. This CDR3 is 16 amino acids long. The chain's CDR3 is CASSKPGQGASDTQYF. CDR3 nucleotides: TGTGCCAGTAGTAAACCGGGACAGGGGGCTTCAGATACGCAGTATTTT.

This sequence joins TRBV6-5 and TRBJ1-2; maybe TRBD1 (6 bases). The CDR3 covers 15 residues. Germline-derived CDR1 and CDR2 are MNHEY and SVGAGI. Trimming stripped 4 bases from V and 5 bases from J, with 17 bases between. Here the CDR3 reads CASSSYREGGYGYTF. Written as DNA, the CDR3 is TGTGCCAGCAGTTCTTATCGGGAGGGGGGGTATGGCTACACCTTC.

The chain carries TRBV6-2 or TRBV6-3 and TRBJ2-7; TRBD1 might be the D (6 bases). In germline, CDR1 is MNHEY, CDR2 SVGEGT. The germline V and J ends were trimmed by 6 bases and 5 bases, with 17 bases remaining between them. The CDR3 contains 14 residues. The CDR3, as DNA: TGTGCCAGCAGCCGTTCAGGGGAGCCCCACGAGCAGTACTTC. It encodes CASSRSGEPHEQYF.

The CDR3 loop reads CAWSIKKASGTGELFF. CDR3 nucleotide sequence: TGTGCCTGGTCCATTAAAAAAGCTAGTGGGACCGGGGAGCTGTTTTTT. The chain is built from TRBV30 and TRBJ2-2; D remains ambiguous. Trimming left V 5 bases short and J 5 bases short, with 21 bases between. This CDR3 region has 16 residues. CDR1 and CDR2 from the germline V gene are GTSNPN and SVGIG (reference sequence).

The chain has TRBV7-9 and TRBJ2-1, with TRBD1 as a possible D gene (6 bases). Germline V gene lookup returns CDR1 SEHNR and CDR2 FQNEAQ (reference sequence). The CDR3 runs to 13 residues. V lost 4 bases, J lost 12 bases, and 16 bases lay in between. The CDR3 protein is CASSSSGGVGQFF. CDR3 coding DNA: TGTGCCAGCAGCTCGAGTGGGGGCGTCGGGCAGTTCTTC.

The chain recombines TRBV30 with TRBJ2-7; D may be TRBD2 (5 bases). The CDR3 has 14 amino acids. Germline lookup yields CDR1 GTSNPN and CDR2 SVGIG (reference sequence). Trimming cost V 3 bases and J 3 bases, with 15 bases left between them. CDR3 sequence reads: CAWSDGLVDYEQYF. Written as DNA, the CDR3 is TGTGCCTGGAGCGACGGACTTGTGGACTACGAGCAGTACTTC.

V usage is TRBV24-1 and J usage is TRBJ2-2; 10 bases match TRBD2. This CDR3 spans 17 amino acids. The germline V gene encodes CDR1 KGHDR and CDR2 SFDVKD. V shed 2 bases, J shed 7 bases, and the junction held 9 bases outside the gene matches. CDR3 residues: CATSDSALAGIFGELFF. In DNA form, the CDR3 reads TGTGCCACCAGTGATTCGGCACTAGCGGGAATCTTCGGGGAGCTGTTTTTT.

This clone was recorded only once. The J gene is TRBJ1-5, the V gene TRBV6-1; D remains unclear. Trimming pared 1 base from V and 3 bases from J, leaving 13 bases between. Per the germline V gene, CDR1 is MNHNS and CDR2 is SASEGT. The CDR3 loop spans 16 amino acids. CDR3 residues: CASSEGVAGINQPQHF. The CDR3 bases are TGTGCCAGCAGTGAAGGGGTGGCGGGTATCAATCAGCCCCAGCATTTT.

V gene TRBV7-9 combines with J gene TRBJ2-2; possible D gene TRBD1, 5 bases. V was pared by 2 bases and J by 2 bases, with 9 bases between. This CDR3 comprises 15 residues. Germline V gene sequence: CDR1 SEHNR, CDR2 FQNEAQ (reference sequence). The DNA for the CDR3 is TGTGCCAGCAGCTTATCCCAGGGAAACACCGGGGAGCTGTTTTTT. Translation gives CASSLSQGNTGELFF.

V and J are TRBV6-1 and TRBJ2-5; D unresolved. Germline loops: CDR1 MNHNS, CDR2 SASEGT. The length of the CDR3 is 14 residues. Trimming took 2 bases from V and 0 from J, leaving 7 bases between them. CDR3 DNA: TGTGCCAGCAGTGAACGGTACGACCAAGAGACCCAGTACTTC. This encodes CASSERYDQETQYF.

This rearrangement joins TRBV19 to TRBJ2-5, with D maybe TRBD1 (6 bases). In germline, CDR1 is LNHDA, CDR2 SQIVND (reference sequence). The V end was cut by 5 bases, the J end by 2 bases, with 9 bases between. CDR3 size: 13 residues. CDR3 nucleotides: TGTGCCAGTAGTCTTGGACAGCAAGAGACCCAGTACTTC. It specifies CASSLGQQETQYF.